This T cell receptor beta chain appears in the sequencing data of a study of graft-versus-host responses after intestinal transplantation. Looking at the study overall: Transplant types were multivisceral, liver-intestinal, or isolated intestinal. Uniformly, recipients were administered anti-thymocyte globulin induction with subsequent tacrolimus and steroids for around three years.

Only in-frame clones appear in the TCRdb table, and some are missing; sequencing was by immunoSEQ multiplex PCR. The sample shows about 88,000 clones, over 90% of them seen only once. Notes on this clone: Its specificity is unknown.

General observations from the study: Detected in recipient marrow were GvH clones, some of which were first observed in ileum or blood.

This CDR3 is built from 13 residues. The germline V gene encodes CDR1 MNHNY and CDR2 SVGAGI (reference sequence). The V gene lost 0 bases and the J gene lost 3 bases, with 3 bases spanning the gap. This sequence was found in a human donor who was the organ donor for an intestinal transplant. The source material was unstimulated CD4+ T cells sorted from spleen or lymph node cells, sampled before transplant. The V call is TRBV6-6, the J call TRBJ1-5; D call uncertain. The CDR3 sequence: CASSYSDNQPQHF. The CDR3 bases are TGTGCCAGCAGTTACTCGGACAATCAGCCCCAGCATTTT.